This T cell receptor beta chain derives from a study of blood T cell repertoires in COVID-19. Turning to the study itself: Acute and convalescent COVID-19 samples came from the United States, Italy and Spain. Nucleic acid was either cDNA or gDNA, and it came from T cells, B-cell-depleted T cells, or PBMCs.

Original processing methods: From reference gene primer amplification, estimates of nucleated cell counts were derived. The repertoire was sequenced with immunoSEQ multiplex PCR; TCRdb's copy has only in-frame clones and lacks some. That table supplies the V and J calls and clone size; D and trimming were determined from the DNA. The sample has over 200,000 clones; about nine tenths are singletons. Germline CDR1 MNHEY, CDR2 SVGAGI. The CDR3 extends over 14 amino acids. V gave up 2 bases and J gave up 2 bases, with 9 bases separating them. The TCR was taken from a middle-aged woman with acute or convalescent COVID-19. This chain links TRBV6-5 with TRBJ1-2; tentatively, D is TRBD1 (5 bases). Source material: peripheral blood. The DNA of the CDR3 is TGTGCCAGCAGTTACGGAGACAGAAACTATGGCTACACCTTC. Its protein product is CASSYGDRNYGYTF.